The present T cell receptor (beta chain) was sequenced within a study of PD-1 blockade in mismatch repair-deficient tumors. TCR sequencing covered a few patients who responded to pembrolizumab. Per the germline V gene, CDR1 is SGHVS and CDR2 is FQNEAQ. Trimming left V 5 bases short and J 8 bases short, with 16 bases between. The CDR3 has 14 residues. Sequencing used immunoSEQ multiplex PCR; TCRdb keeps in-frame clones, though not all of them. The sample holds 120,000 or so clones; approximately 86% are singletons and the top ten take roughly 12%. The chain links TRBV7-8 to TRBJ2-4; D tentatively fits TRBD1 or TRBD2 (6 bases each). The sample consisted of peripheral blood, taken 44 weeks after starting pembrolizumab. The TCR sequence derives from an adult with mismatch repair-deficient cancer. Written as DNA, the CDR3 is TGTGCCAGCAGCACCCGGGGGCAGGGAGACATTCAGTACTTC. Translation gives CASSTRGQGDIQYF.